A selection of T cell receptor beta chains follows, all from one sample in a study of cytomegalovirus exposure and HLA in healthy donors. The table came from immunoSEQ multiplex PCR; TCRdb's copy has only in-frame clones and leaves some out. Here the sample spans some 170,000 clones, about 79% being singletons. The sequenced material came from PBMCs. The receptor source for this set is a man in his forties or fifties in good health and CMV-seropositive. Each CDR3 is given with its conserved first and last residue. A D gene is named only where the DNA matches it firmly. Clone size is given for some rows only: seen once, a few or many times, or a class if the clone is expanded.

V	size	J	D	length	DNA	CDR3
TRBV19	-	TRBJ2-7	-	15	TGTGCCAGTAGTTATTATTCCGGGACTCGCAACGAGCAGTACTTC	CASSYYSGTRNEQYF
TRBV5-1	once	TRBJ2-1	-	13	TGCGCCAGCAGCACTGACAGGTACAATGAGCAGTTCTTC	CASSTDRYNEQFF
TRBV6-1	once	TRBJ2-3	-	12	TGTGCCAGCAGGGCAGGCACAGATACGCAGTATTTT	CASRAGTDTQYF
TRBV19	-	TRBJ2-1	-	14	TGTGCCAGTAGCCCCCCTGGAGGTTACAATGAGCAGTTCTTC	CASSPPGGYNEQFF
TRBV5-1	-	TRBJ2-5	TRBD2	17	TGCGCCAGCAGCTTACGGAGAGGGGCGGGAGGTTCAGAGACCCAGTACTTC	CASSLRRGAGGSETQYF
TRBV6-1	-	TRBJ2-4	TRBD2	15	TGTGCCAGCAGGCGGGGGGAGGGCCGGTTTAACAGTCAGTACTTC	CASRRGEGRFNSQYF
TRBV4-1	few	TRBJ1-2	-	14	TGCGCCAGCAGCCTGTTAGGGGGTCCCGATGGCTACACCTTC	CASSLLGGPDGYTF
TRBV28	-	TRBJ2-2	-	15	TGTGCCAGCATTCCTGGACAGACGAACACCGGGGAGCTGTTTTTT	CASIPGQTNTGELFF
TRBV14	-	TRBJ2-7	-	14	TGTGCCAGCAGCCAATTGGGCCGCTACTACGAGCAGTACTTC	CASSQLGRYYEQYF
TRBV19	few	TRBJ2-2	-	16	TGTGCCAGTAGTCCAAGAGGACTGGGGAACACCGGGGAGCTGTTTTTT	CASSPRGLGNTGELFF
TRBV7-6	-	TRBJ2-7	TRBD2	14	TGTGCCAGCAGCAAACTAGCGGGAGCCTCCGAGCAGTACTTC	CASSKLAGASEQYF
TRBV29-1	few	TRBJ2-5	TRBD1	12	TGCAGCGTTGGGGGACAGCAAGAGACCCAGTACTTC	CSVGGQQETQYF
TRBV29-1	-	TRBJ2-7	TRBD2	15	TGCAGCGTCGGGGGACTAGGCCTGTACTCCTACGAGCAGTACTTC	CSVGGLGLYSYEQYF
TRBV5-1	-	TRBJ2-7	-	12	TGCGCCAGCAGCTTCGAGGGCCTCCGGCAGTACTTC	CASSFEGLRQYF
TRBV27	once	TRBJ2-7	-	13	TGTGCCAGCAGTTTACTATCCTCGTACGAGCAGTACTTC	CASSLLSSYEQYF
TRBV6-1	-	TRBJ2-6	-	15	TGTGCCAGCATGTCACAGTCGACTGGGGCCAACGGCCTGACTTTC	CASMSQSTGANGLTF
TRBV7-3	-	TRBJ1-1	-	14	TGTGCCAGCAGCTTAAGCGGCAGGGACACTGAAGCTTTCTTT	CASSLSGRDTEAFF
TRBV2	few	TRBJ2-2	TRBD2	15	TGTGCCAGCACTCAGACTAGCGGGAGTTCCGGGGAGCTGTTTTTT	CASTQTSGSSGELFF
TRBV10-3	-	TRBJ2-1	-	15	TGTGCCATCAGCGTAGCCAGTACAGGCTACAATGAGCAGTTCTTC	CAISVASTGYNEQFF
TRBV7-9	-	TRBJ2-7	-	13	TGTGCCAGCAGCTCGCAGGGTACCTACGAGCAGTACTTC	CASSSQGTYEQYF
TRBV2	few	TRBJ1-5	-	14	TGTGCCAGCAGTGTCCAATCGGGGGATCAGCCCCAGCATTTT	CASSVQSGDQPQHF
TRBV7-3	-	TRBJ2-6	-	17	TGTGCCAGCAGCTTAGAAGGGGTAGTCTCTGGGGCCAACGTCCTGACTTTC	CASSLEGVVSGANVLTF
TRBV18	once	TRBJ2-1	TRBD2	16	TGTGCCAGCTCACCTCCTGGACTAGCGGGAGATAGTGAGCAGTTCTTC	CASSPPGLAGDSEQFF
TRBV28	-	TRBJ2-7	TRBD2	14	TGTGCCAGCAGTTTACAACTAGCGGGAGTCGAGCAGTACTTC	CASSLQLAGVEQYF
TRBV11-2	-	TRBJ2-4	-	13	TGTGCCAGCAGACCGGCGCGGTTGGACATTCAGTACTTC	CASRPARLDIQYF
TRBV7-2	once	TRBJ2-7	-	13	TGTGCCAGCAGCTTAGGATTTAGTGACGAGCAGTACTTC	CASSLGFSDEQYF
TRBV4-2	once	TRBJ2-7	-	16	TGTGCCAGCAGCCAAAGCAAGCGGGCCGAATCCTACGAGCAGTACTTC	CASSQSKRAESYEQYF
TRBV5-1	-	TRBJ2-7	TRBD1	14	TGCGCCAGCAGCTCTGCCGGGACAGGAGACGAGCAGTACTTC	CASSSAGTGDEQYF
TRBV6-6	-	TRBJ2-1	-	12	TGTGCCAGCAGCCTAAATAGGGAGGAGCAGTTCTTC	CASSLNREEQFF
TRBV27	-	TRBJ2-3	TRBD2	18	TGTGCCAGCAGCATTGGACTAGCGGGAGTGGGCGGCACAGATACGCAGTATTTT	CASSIGLAGVGGTDTQYF
TRBV10-2	-	TRBJ2-1	TRBD2	14	TGCGCCAGCGCCGGGACTAGCGGGTACAATGAGCAGTTCTTC	CASAGTSGYNEQFF
TRBV19	-	TRBJ2-1	TRBD1	17	TGTGCCAGTAGTGGGACAGGTGGGCGGTGGTCCTACAATGAGCAGTTCTTC	CASSGTGGRWSYNEQFF
TRBV9	-	TRBJ2-5	TRBD2	15	TGTGCCAGCAGCCCCAGCCCAGGGAGGGACGAGACCCAGTACTTC	CASSPSPGRDETQYF
TRBV5-4	-	TRBJ2-1	TRBD1	15	TGTGCCAGCAGCCTGGTAGGACAGGGGAGGAATGAGCAGTTCTTC	CASSLVGQGRNEQFF
TRBV27	-	TRBJ2-1	-	13	TGTGCCAGCAGTCCTACCAGGGGCAATGAGCAGTTCTTC	CASSPTRGNEQFF